Below are 9 T cell receptor beta chains sequenced from a single sample in a study of cytomegalovirus exposure and HLA in healthy donors. The PCR contained 60 Vbeta and 13 Jbeta primers. The repertoire was sequenced with immunoSEQ multiplex PCR; TCRdb's copy has only in-frame clones and lacks some. Here the sample table reports around 78,000 clones. Sequencing was carried out using PBMCs. Receptor source: a man aged 18 to 35 in good health and CMV-seropositive.

CDR3 sequence reads: CASMMESGRATEQFF. In DNA form, the CDR3 reads TGTGCCAGTATGATGGAGAGCGGGAGGGCCACTGAGCAGTTCTTC. The chain joins TRBV19 to TRBJ2-1; 10 bases align to TRBD2. In germline, CDR1 is LNHDA, CDR2 SQIVND (reference sequence). The CDR3 runs 15 residues. J lost 9 bases, V lost 7 bases, and 12 bases had no gene match.

The chain employs TRBV2 and TRBJ2-3; 9 bases match TRBD2. The junction had 8 bases not matched to a gene; V was cut back by 4 bases and J by 6 bases. This CDR3 has 15 amino acids. Germline values: CDR1 SNHLY, CDR2 FYNNEI. CDR3 sequence reads: CASSVSLAGVDTQYF. DNA of the CDR3: TGTGCCAGCAGTGTTAGTTTAGCGGGGGTTGATACGCAGTATTTT. The entire variable domain, with the rest obtained from reference TRBV2 and TRBJ2-3, is as follows: EPEVTQTPSHQVTQMGQEVILRCVPISNHLYFYWYRQILGQKVEFLVSFYNNEISEKSEIFDDQFSVERPDGSNFTLKIRSTKLEDSAMYFCASSVSLAGVDTQYFGPGTRLTVL.

The CDR3 DNA is TGTGCCAGCAGGACTAGCGGCGGGGCCAAAAACATTCAGTACTTC. Its translation is CASRTSGGAKNIQYF. The genes are TRBV6-5 and TRBJ2-4, with 9 bases identical to TRBD2. CDR1 is MNHEY, CDR2 SVGAGI, per germline. The CDR3 contains 15 residues. J gave up 1 base and V 6 bases, and 4 bases lay outside the gene matches.

The rearrangement links TRBV7-2 to TRBJ2-7; TRBD2 matches at 14 bases. Germline CDR1 reads SGHTA; CDR2 reads FQGNSA. This CDR3 is 16 amino acids long. The V gene end was trimmed by 5 bases and the J gene end by 5 bases; junction bases not matched to a gene: 8. The CDR3 sequence is CASSPPGLAGVNEQYF. In nucleotides, the CDR3 is TGTGCCAGCAGCCCGCCGGGACTAGCGGGGGTCAACGAGCAGTACTTC.

The chain recombines TRBV19 with TRBJ2-3; TRBD2 matches at 9 bases. Per the germline V gene, CDR1 is LNHDA and CDR2 is SQIVND (reference sequence). CDR3 length equals 14 residues. With V trimmed by 8 bases and J by 5 bases, 8 bases remained unmatched. The CDR3 bases are TGTGCCAGTGGGCCGGGCGGGAGGGGAGATACGCAGTATTTT. This encodes CASGPGGRGDTQYF. The variable domain in full, with the rest retrieved from reference TRBV19 and TRBJ2-3, is DGGITQSPKYLFRKEGQNVTLSCEQNLNHDAMYWYRQDPGQGLRLIYYSQIVNDFQKGDIAEGYSVSREKKESFPLTVTSAQKNPTAFYLCASGPGGRGDTQYFGPGTRLTVL.

The chain carries TRBV19 and TRBJ2-5; TRBD2 matches 9 bases. The ends lost 4 bases at V and 11 bases at J; junction bases unmatched: 14. This CDR3 has 15 residues. In germline, CDR1 is LNHDA, CDR2 SQIVND (reference sequence). The CDR3 sequence is CASSSGGRASGEQYF. The CDR3 DNA reads as TGTGCCAGTAGTAGCGGCGGGAGGGCCTCGGGGGAGCAGTACTTC.

This rearrangement joins TRBV19 to TRBJ2-1, with 8 bases fitting TRBD2. J was trimmed by 4 bases and V by 6 bases; bases with no gene match: 17. Germline CDR1 reads LNHDA; CDR2 reads SQIVND (reference sequence). This CDR3 is 18 amino acids long. As DNA, the CDR3 is TGTGCCAGTAGAAGTAGTCCCTTCGTAGCGGGGACTTACAATGAGCAGTTCTTC. The encoded protein is CASRSSPFVAGTYNEQFF.

This chain uses TRBV2 with TRBJ2-7, with TRBD2 matching 9 bases. Germline V gene data show CDR1 as SNHLY and CDR2 as FYNNEI. This CDR3 has 14 amino acids. The V segment lost 6 bases and the J segment 2 bases; nucleotides outside the gene matches: 5. Written as DNA, the CDR3 is TGTGCCAGCAGATTGACTAGCGGAGCCTACGAGCAGTACTTC. Amino acids: CASRLTSGAYEQYF. The full variable domain, with the rest looked up from reference TRBV2 and TRBJ2-7, is EPEVTQTPSHQVTQMGQEVILRCVPISNHLYFYWYRQILGQKVEFLVSFYNNEISEKSEIFDDQFSVERPDGSNFTLKIRSTKLEDSAMYFCASRLTSGAYEQYFGPGTRLTVT.

V and J are TRBV2 and TRBJ2-1; weak D call: TRBD2 (6 bases). Deletions cut 10 bases from V and 13 bases from J, with 20 bases between. This CDR3 comprises 12 residues. Germline V lookup: CDR1 SNHLY, CDR2 FYNNEI. The CDR3 DNA follows: TGTGCCATCGGGACTGACCTTAGTCCCCAGTTCTTC. This encodes CAIGTDLSPQFF. Looking up the rest from reference TRBV2 and TRBJ2-1 gives the full variable domain: EPEVTQTPSHQVTQMGQEVILRCVPISNHLYFYWYRQILGQKVEFLVSFYNNEISEKSEIFDDQFSVERPDGSNFTLKIRSTKLEDSAMYFCAIGTDLSPQFFGPGTRLTVL.